These 32 T cell receptor beta chains originate from one sample sequenced in a study of blood T cells in healthy people across ages. Then a second PCR, running roughly 7 to 12 cycles, was carried out with a sample-barcoded 5' primer and a J-beta primer mix. TCRdb re-called the 5' RACE reads through MiXCR, storing one row per CDR3 protein. The sample includes about 730,000 distinct CDR3 sequences, around 40% of them seen just once. The sequenced material came from blood. The source is a woman aged 55-70 years in good health.

This clonotype has a handful of counts. This rearrangement joins TRBV6-4 to TRBJ2-3; 8 bases align to TRBD1. CDR1 and CDR2 (germline): MRHNA, SNTAGT. This CDR3 is 14 amino acids long. Trimming removed 2 bases from V and 8 bases from J; junction bases left unmatched: 6. In DNA, the CDR3 is TGTGCCAGCAGTGACGGGACAGGAGGTGTTACGCAGTATTTT. The encoded protein is CASSDGTGGVTQYF.

CDR3 sequence: CASSSIRGPGELFF. In DNA form, the CDR3 reads TGTGCCAGCAGTTCGATCAGGGGGCCCGGGGAGCTGTTTTTT. The chain couples TRBV6-2 or TRBV6-3 to TRBJ2-2, with TRBD1 matching 8 bases. Per the germline V gene, CDR1 is MNHEY and CDR2 is SVGEGT. V gave up 4 bases and J gave up 6 bases; unmatched junction bases: 4. This CDR3 comprises 14 residues.

The chain is built from TRBV6-1 and TRBJ2-7, with TRBD2 matching 7 bases. Germline V gene lookup returns CDR1 MNHNS and CDR2 SASEGT. The CDR3 has 15 amino acids. The junction had 14 bases not matched to a gene; V was cut back by 2 bases and J by 10 bases. CDR3 region: CASSEFGLVQEAQYF. The CDR3 DNA sequence: TGTGCCAGCAGTGAATTTGGACTAGTTCAAGAGGCCCAGTACTTC.

V gene TRBV20-1 combines with J gene TRBJ2-5, with 7 bases lining up with TRBD1. Per germline, CDR1 DFQATT and CDR2 SNEGSKA (reference sequence). V lost 3 bases to trimming and J lost 0 bases; unmatched junction nucleotides: 10. The CDR3 sequence is 16 residues long. The CDR3 nucleotides are TGCAGTGCTAGCCCCCTCACACAGGGGTACCAAGAGACCCAGTACTTC. Its translation: CSASPLTQGYQETQYF.

The CDR3: CASSFPRGRNTEAFF. The CDR3 DNA is TGTGCCAGCAGCTTTCCGAGGGGGCGAAACACTGAAGCTTTCTTT. The genes are TRBV5-4 and TRBJ1-1; 7 positions match TRBD1. This CDR3 comprises 15 residues. V lost 2 bases and J lost 2; bases outside the gene matches: 6. The germline V gene has CDR1 SGHNT and CDR2 YYREEE (reference sequence).

The chain has TRBV20-1 and TRBJ2-1; weak D call: TRBD2 (5 bases). This CDR3 region has 16 residues. The germline CDR1 and CDR2 sequences are DFQATT and SNEGSKA (reference sequence). Trimming removed 0 bases from V and 4 bases from J, with 16 bases in between. The CDR3 nucleotides are TGCAGTGCTAGAGACGAACGCTTCGGGAATTACAATGAGCAGTTCTTC. Translation: CSARDERFGNYNEQFF.

This clonotype was found a few times. The chain is built from TRBV20-1 and TRBJ2-7, with TRBD2 identical over 13 bases. This CDR3 is 16 amino acids long. Looked up from germline, CDR1 is DFQATT and CDR2 is SNEGSKA (reference sequence). V lost 5 bases and J lost 6; bases outside the gene matches: 13. CDR3 sequence reads: CSAAPTSGRDLFEQYF. The CDR3 nucleotides are TGCAGTGCTGCTCCAACTAGCGGGAGGGATCTCTTCGAGCAGTACTTC.

The chain uses TRBV3-1 and TRBJ2-1; TRBD2 might be the D (6 bases). The V end lost 1 base, the J end lost 10 bases, and 17 bases lay between the germline ends. The CDR3 is made up of 15 amino acids. In germline, CDR1 is LGHDT, CDR2 YNNKEL (reference sequence). CDR3 amino acids: CASSQGRTITYEQFF. CDR3 nucleotides: TGTGCCAGCAGCCAAGGTCGGACTATCACCTACGAGCAGTTCTTC.

This clonotype occurred a few times. CDR3 protein: CASMRGTGSYEQYF. CDR3 DNA sequence: TGTGCCAGCATGCGAGGGACAGGGAGCTACGAGCAGTACTTC. This rearrangement joins TRBV6-1 to TRBJ2-4, with TRBD1 matching 9 bases. The end of the DNA is better explained by TRBJ2-7, so the J call may be wrong. The CDR3 covers 14 residues. CDR1 MNHNS and CDR2 SASEGT come from the germline V gene.

As to this clonotype: One end of the junction fails to match germline, which may point to a read error. The chain has TRBV18 and TRBJ2-1; TRBD1 or TRBD2 may be the D gene (5 bases each). CDR3 size: 14 residues. Germline V gene data show CDR1 as KGHSH and CDR2 as LQKENI. DNA of the CDR3: TGTGCCAGCTCAGACACCGGGACGGAGAATGAGCAGTTGTTC. It yields the protein CASSDTGTENEQLF.

The V and J genes are TRBV28 and TRBJ2-5; 7 bases match TRBD2. CDR1 MDHEN and CDR2 SYDVKM come from the germline V gene. The V gene end was trimmed by 4 bases and the J gene end by 3 bases; junction bases not matched to a gene: 11. This CDR3 is 16 amino acids long. CDR3 residues: CASSSPREVRKETQYF. DNA for the CDR3: TGTGCCAGCAGTTCCCCCCGGGAGGTGCGAAAAGAGACCCAGTACTTC.

With respect to this clonotype: A clone one base away is much larger, so this may be a read error. The chain combines TRBV3-1 with TRBJ2-7; D uncertain. Trimming took off 3 bases at V and 10 bases at J, with 22 bases between the two ends. CDR1 LGHDT and CDR2 YNNKEL come from the germline V gene (reference sequence). The CDR3 covers 15 residues. The CDR3, as DNA: TGTGCCAGCAGCCAGTACGCATCGATACAAGAGGCCCAGTACTTC. Translated: CASSQYASIQEAQYF.

The chain recombines TRBV20-1 with TRBJ2-7; the D gene is possibly TRBD1 (5 bases). Judging by the DNA end, TRBJ2-5 fits better; the J call may be wrong. Looked up from germline, CDR1 is DFQATT and CDR2 is SNEGSKA (reference sequence). The CDR3 consists of 11 residues. CDR3 sequence: CSGGIGETQYF. In nucleotides, the CDR3 is TGCAGTGGGGGCATTGGAGAGACCCAGTACTTC.

The V call is TRBV6-1, the J call TRBJ1-2; possible D gene TRBD1, 5 bases. From germline, CDR1 is MNHNS and CDR2 SASEGT. The ends were cut back, 2 bases at V and 6 bases at J, with 10 bases in the middle. This CDR3 has 13 amino acids. The CDR3 protein is CASSESREDGYTF. The CDR3 coding sequence is TGTGCCAGCAGTGAAAGCAGGGAGGATGGCTACACCTTC.

The chain is built from TRBV29-1 and TRBJ2-2; D is uncertain. This CDR3 spans 14 amino acids. The V and J ends lost 4 bases and 2 bases respectively, with 11 bases between them. Germline values: CDR1 SQVTM, CDR2 ANQGSEA. This chain's CDR3 is CSVGAAVNTGELFF. The CDR3 DNA follows: TGCAGCGTTGGTGCAGCAGTTAACACCGGGGAGCTGTTTTTT.

V usage is TRBV19 and J usage is TRBJ2-7; no clear D gene. Germline CDR1 LNHDA, CDR2 SQIVND (reference sequence). This CDR3 has 13 residues. V shed 3 bases and J shed 2 bases, with 8 bases lying between them. The CDR3 DNA follows: TGTGCCAGTAGTATTGGGTCTGCCTACGAGCAGTACTTC. It translates to CASSIGSAYEQYF.

This clonotype has a handful of counts. Mismatch with germline at one junction end may stem from a read error. The J gene is TRBJ2-3, the V gene TRBV10-3, with 8 bases matching TRBD2. CDR3 length: 16 amino acids. From germline, CDR1 is ENHRY and CDR2 SYGVKD. The CDR3, as DNA: TGTGCCTTCAGTGAGCTTAGCGGGGCTAGCACAGATACGCAGTATTTT. Its translation: CAFSELSGASTDTQYF.

This clonotype has more than one count but fewer than ten. The chain carries TRBV6-5 and TRBJ2-7, with a tentative D call TRBD2 (6 bases). Germline V gives CDR1 MNHEY, CDR2 SVGAGI. The V end lost 2 bases, the J end lost 3 bases, and 11 bases lay between the germline ends. The length of the CDR3 is 14 residues. The CDR3, as DNA: TGTGCCAGCAGTTACGCTAGGGAGGACTACGAGCAGTACTTC. It encodes CASSYAREDYEQYF.

The rearrangement joins TRBV4-2 to TRBJ1-2; 9 positions agree with TRBD1. Germline V CDR1 and CDR2: LGHNA, YNFKEQ. CDR3 size: 15 residues. Trimming cost V 0 bases and J 5 bases; bases outside gene matches: 4. For the CDR3, the DNA is TGTGCCAGCAGCCAAGAGTTCGGACAGGGGTATGGCTACACCTTC. Amino acid sequence: CASSQEFGQGYGYTF.

DNA for the CDR3: TGCAGTGCTAGAGAAGAGGGGGTTGGCACAGATACGCAGTATTTT. Translated: CSAREEGVGTDTQYF. J is TRBJ2-3 and V is TRBV20-1, with D perhaps TRBD1 (6 bases). Germline values: CDR1 DFQATT, CDR2 SNEGSKA (reference sequence). The CDR3 consists of 15 residues. Trimming removed 0 bases from V and 1 base from J, with 11 bases in between.

This clonotype turned up a few times. V usage is TRBV20-1 and J usage is TRBJ2-1, with D unclear. CDR1 and CDR2 from the germline V gene are DFQATT and SNEGSKA (reference sequence). Trimming shortened V by 4 bases and J by 0 bases, and 7 bases separated the two germline ends. This CDR3 has 13 residues. As DNA, the CDR3 is TGCAGTGCTAAAAAAAGCTCCTACAATGAGCAGTTCTTC. Encoded protein: CSAKKSSYNEQFF.

This clonotype came up a few times. The J gene is TRBJ2-5, the V gene TRBV2, with 7 bases identical to TRBD2. Germline V lookup: CDR1 SNHLY, CDR2 FYNNEI. V was clipped by 7 bases and J by 0 bases; unmatched bases: 14. This CDR3 contains 17 residues. The chain's CDR3 is CASTFPVSGLYQETQYF. The CDR3 nucleotides read TGTGCCAGCACCTTCCCCGTTAGCGGGCTATACCAAGAGACCCAGTACTTC.

This chain connects TRBV20-1 to TRBJ1-2; a possible D gene is TRBD1 (6 bases). The CDR3 consists of 11 residues. Germline CDR1 is DFQATT and CDR2 is SNEGSKA (reference sequence). The CDR3 coding sequence is TGCGGGGGCGGGAACCTCTATGGCTACACCTTC. This codes for CGGGNLYGYTF.

This clonotype was recorded a few times. This chain connects TRBV7-2 to TRBJ2-3; 8 bases map to TRBD2. This CDR3 spans 15 amino acids. V was clipped by 3 bases and J by 0 bases; unmatched bases: 2. The germline CDR1 and CDR2 sequences are SGHTA and FQGNSA. CDR3 sequence (DNA): TGTGCCAGCAGCTTTAGCGGGACTAGCACAGATACGCAGTATTTT. Its protein is CASSFSGTSTDTQYF.

This clonotype turned up a few times. The rearrangement uses TRBV19 and TRBJ2-3; D may be TRBD1 (6 bases). This CDR3 has 13 residues. Deletions cut 5 bases from V and 5 bases from J, with 11 bases between. Germline assignment: CDR1 LNHDA and CDR2 SQIVND (reference sequence). DNA for the CDR3: TGTGCCAGTAGTGGTCAGGGGATAGATACGCAGTATTTT. This translates into CASSGQGIDTQYF.

The chain is built from TRBV5-1 and TRBJ2-7; D unresolved. Looked up from germline, CDR1 is SGHRS and CDR2 is YFSETQ. The CDR3 is 14 amino acids. Between the trimmed V and J ends, which lost 0 bases and 6 bases, there was a span of 13 bases. The DNA of the CDR3 is TGCGCCAGCAGCTTGGACTCAGGTCTAGGCGAGCAGTACTTC. It encodes CASSLDSGLGEQYF.

CDR3 residues: CSARPGEADTQYF. In DNA form, the CDR3 reads TGCAGTGCTAGACCCGGGGAGGCAGATACGCAGTATTTT. The chain uses TRBV20-1 and TRBJ2-3; a weak D match, TRBD2 (6 bases). Germline loops: CDR1 DFQATT, CDR2 SNEGSKA (reference sequence). V was trimmed by 2 bases and J by 4 bases, leaving 10 bases between them. This CDR3 contains 13 residues.

J is TRBJ2-5 and V is TRBV9, with 10 positions matching TRBD1. The end of the DNA fits TRBJ2-7 better, so the J call may be wrong. The germline V gene encodes CDR1 SGDLS and CDR2 YYNGEE. This CDR3 has 15 amino acids. CDR3 coding DNA: TGTGCCAGCAGCGCAACCGGGACAGGGGTACACGAGCAGTACTTC. It is translated as CASSATGTGVHEQYF.

As concerns this clonotype: With a much larger clone just one base away, this may be a read error. The CDR3 spells CASSTGANVPTF. Here the CDR3 DNA reads TGTGCCAGCTCAACTGGGGCCAACGTCCCGACTTTC. This chain links TRBV12-3 or TRBV12-4 with TRBJ2-6, with D possibly TRBD1 on 5 matching bases. The CDR3 is made up of 12 amino acids.

The V call is TRBV9, the J call TRBJ2-3; TRBD1 matches 7 bases. J was trimmed by 6 bases and V by 1 base; bases with no gene match: 14. Per the germline V gene, CDR1 is SGDLS and CDR2 is YYNGEE. The CDR3 sequence is 17 residues long. Written as DNA, the CDR3 is TGTGCCAGCAGCGTACGTTCCCGGGTACAGGGGACCGATACGCAGTATTTT. Its translation is CASSVRSRVQGTDTQYF.

The chain employs TRBV20-1 and TRBJ2-3, with 9 bases lining up with TRBD2. CDR1 DFQATT and CDR2 SNEGSKA come from the germline V gene (reference sequence). This CDR3 is built from 16 residues. With V trimmed by 0 bases and J by 0 bases, 4 bases remained unmatched. The CDR3: CSARDLLAGSTDTQYF. As DNA, the CDR3 is TGCAGTGCTAGAGATCTTCTAGCGGGGAGCACAGATACGCAGTATTTT.

This chain connects TRBV2 to TRBJ2-7; D is undetermined. Trimming left V 6 bases short and J 6 bases short, with 18 bases between. The CDR3 has 14 residues. Germline V gene lookup returns CDR1 SNHLY and CDR2 FYNNEI. CDR3 in amino acids: CASRGQQVVSEQYF. DNA for the CDR3: TGTGCCAGCAGAGGCCAGCAGGTGGTCTCCGAGCAGTACTTC. Variable domain in full (rest from reference TRBV2 and TRBJ2-7): EPEVTQTPSHQVTQMGQEVILRCVPISNHLYFYWYRQILGQKVEFLVSFYNNEISEKSEIFDDQFSVERPDGSNFTLKIRSTKLEDSAMYFCASRGQQVVSEQYFGPGTRLTVT.